This entry is about one T cell receptor (beta chain). Its antigen is as yet unknown. The data were taken from a study of beta chain features in type 1 diabetes. Study findings and constraints: Patients with Type 1 diabetes showed moderately but significantly shorter TCRB CDR3s in all four CD4+ subsets. VDJ junctions from patients with type 1 diabetes contained fewer insertions and more deletions.

Every bit of the isolated RNA underwent reverse transcription, so sequencing read expressed TCRB transcripts. Generated by immunoSEQ multiplex PCR, the TCRdb table keeps only in-frame clones and is missing some. The sample holds around 650,000 clones, roughly an eighth seen once. CDR3 length equals 15 residues. Deletions cut 1 base from V and 0 bases from J, with 9 bases between. From germline, CDR1 is SGHTA and CDR2 FQGNSA. This receptor was identified in a young man with type 1 diabetes. This chain links TRBV7-2 with TRBJ2-5, with D uncertain. Sequencing was performed on naive CD4+ T cells from blood. In nucleotides, the CDR3 is TGTGCCAGCAGCTTAGTTTCCTCGTACCAAGAGACCCAGTACTTC. Its protein product is CASSLVSSYQETQYF.